The sequence of this T cell receptor (beta chain) was determined in a study of blood T cell repertoires in COVID-19. Study-wide context: T cells, B-cell-depleted T cells, or PBMCs supplied cDNA or gDNA.

Enrolled through a virtual design, the participants were between roughly 18 and 90 years of age and came from 24 US areas. Grouping used clinical history reported by participants in a survey and questionnaire. This clone was counted between two and nine times. The CDR3 totals 14 residues. CDR1 and CDR2 (germline): MNHNS, SASEGT. The V end was cut by 3 bases, the J end by 7 bases, with 13 bases between. Original processing notes: Nucleated cell counts were estimated from reference gene primer amplification. Data came from immunoSEQ multiplex PCR; TCRdb stores just in-frame clones and leaves some out. The V and J calls and clone size were taken over from that table, and D and trimming were inferred from the DNA. The sample has 200,000 or so clones, 86% seen once.

The V and J genes are TRBV6-1 and TRBJ1-5; D unclear. The receptor's source is a woman aged 40 to 50 with acute COVID-19. Sequencing was carried out using PBMCs or T cells enriched from blood (not recorded which). CDR3 in amino acids: CASSDGGFGQPQHF. CDR3 DNA: TGTGCCAGCAGTGACGGCGGATTCGGGCAGCCCCAGCATTTT.